The sequence of this T cell receptor beta chain was determined in a study of T-cell reconstitution after alpha-beta-depleted transplantation in children. It was with unique molecular identifiers that the TCRbeta library was prepared. Via MiXCR, TCRdb re-called the PCR reads, giving one row per CDR3 protein. The sample shows 490,000 or so distinct CDR3 sequences, about 10% of them seen only once. Germline CDR1 MNHEY, CDR2 SVGAGI. V gave up 0 bases and J gave up 4 bases, with 13 bases separating them. The CDR3 sequence is 15 residues long. The sequencing here drew on PBMCs, taken before TCRalphabeta/CD19-depleted stem cell transplant. The chain uses TRBV6-5 and TRBJ2-7, with TRBD1 as a possible D gene (6 bases). This TCR derives from a child aged 2 to 15 with inherited bone marrow failure, due to receive a stem cell transplant. CDR3 coding DNA: TGTGCCAGCAGTTACTCGGGGGCGCAGGGATACGAGCAGTACTTC. Encoded protein: CASSYSGAQGYEQYF.